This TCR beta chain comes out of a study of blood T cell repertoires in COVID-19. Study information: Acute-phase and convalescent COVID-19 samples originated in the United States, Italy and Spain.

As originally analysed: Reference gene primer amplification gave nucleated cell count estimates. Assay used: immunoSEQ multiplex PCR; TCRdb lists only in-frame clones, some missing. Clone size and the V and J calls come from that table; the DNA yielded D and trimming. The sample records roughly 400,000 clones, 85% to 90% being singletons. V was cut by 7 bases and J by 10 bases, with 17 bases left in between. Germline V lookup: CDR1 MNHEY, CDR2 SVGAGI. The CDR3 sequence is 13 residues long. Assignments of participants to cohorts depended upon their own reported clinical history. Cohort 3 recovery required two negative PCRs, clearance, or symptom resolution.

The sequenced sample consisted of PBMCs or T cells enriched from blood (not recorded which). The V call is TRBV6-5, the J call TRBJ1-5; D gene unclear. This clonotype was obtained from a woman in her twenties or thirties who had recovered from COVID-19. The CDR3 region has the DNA TGTGCCAGCATGAGAGGGCCGATGTTCCCCCAGCATTTT. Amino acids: CASMRGPMFPQHF.